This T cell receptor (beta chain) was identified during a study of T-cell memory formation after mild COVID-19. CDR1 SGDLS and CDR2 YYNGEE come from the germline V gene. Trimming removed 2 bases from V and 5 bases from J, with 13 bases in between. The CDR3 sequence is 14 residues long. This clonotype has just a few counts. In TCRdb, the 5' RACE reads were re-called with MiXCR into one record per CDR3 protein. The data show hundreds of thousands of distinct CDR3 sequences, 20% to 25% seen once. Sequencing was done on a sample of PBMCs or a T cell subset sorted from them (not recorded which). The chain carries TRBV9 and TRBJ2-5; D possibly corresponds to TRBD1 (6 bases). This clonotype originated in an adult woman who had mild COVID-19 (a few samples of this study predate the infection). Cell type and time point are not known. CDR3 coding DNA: TGTGCCAGCAGCGTGGGTACAGGGTTGGAGACCCAGTACTTC. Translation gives CASSVGTGLETQYF.